This is a list of T cell receptor beta chains from one sample in a study of cytomegalovirus exposure and HLA in healthy donors. TCRdb's copy holds only in-frame clones and misses some; the assay was immunoSEQ multiplex PCR. The sample lists about 68,000 clones; about 81% were seen once. What was sequenced was PBMCs. The source of these receptors is a human donor in good health. The CDR3 runs from the conserved cysteine through the conserved F or W. The order of the fields is V gene, D gene, J gene, clone size, CDR3 protein, CDR3 DNA. D genes are given only for firm matches. The size field is filled for only some rows; it gives once, few, many or a size class.

>TRBV21-1|NA|TRBJ2-5|once
CASSKVLRLETQYF
TGTGCCAGCAGCAAGGTTCTGCGATTGGAGACCCAGTACTTC
>TRBV7-6|TRBD1|TRBJ1-1|NA
CASSSVSGQGNTEAFF
TGTGCCAGCAGCTCCGTTTCCGGACAGGGGAACACTGAAGCTTTCTTT
>TRBV7-2|NA|TRBJ2-5|NA
CASSLGRGGAYETQYF
TGTGCCAGCAGCTTAGGGAGGGGGGGGGCCTATGAGACCCAGTACTTC
>TRBV7-2|NA|TRBJ1-2|NA
CASSSGGAGGYGYTF
TGTGCCAGCAGCTCCGGGGGTGCGGGGGGTTATGGCTACACCTTC
>TRBV6-1|TRBD2|TRBJ2-5|NA
CASSDSSGGQETQYF
TGTGCCAGCAGTGACTCTAGCGGGGGCCAAGAGACCCAGTACTTC
>TRBV5-6|TRBD1|TRBJ1-6|NA
CASSLASGTGDSPLHF
TGTGCCAGCAGCTTGGCGTCCGGGACAGGGGATTCACCCCTCCACTTT
>TRBV7-8|TRBD1|TRBJ2-3|NA
CASSHRDRSSGTQYF
TGTGCCAGCAGCCACCGGGACAGGTCTTCAGGTACGCAGTATTTT
>TRBV18|NA|TRBJ1-1|few
CASSPPGVDTEAFF
TGTGCCAGCTCACCACCAGGGGTCGACACTGAAGCTTTCTTT
>TRBV4-1|TRBD1|TRBJ1-2|NA
CASSQDFTGEGYGYTF
TGCGCCAGCAGCCAAGACTTCACAGGGGAAGGGTATGGCTACACCTTC
>TRBV19|TRBD1|TRBJ2-7|NA
CASSLISGQGYYEQYF
TGTGCCAGTAGTCTGATAAGCGGACAGGGATACTACGAGCAGTACTTC
>TRBV7-2|TRBD2|TRBJ2-5|NA
CASSSGTSGGPGRTQYF
TGTGCCAGCAGCTCCGGGACTAGCGGGGGGCCCGGAAGGACCCAGTACTTC
>TRBV15|NA|TRBJ2-3|few
CATSRPGLGTDTQYF
TGTGCCACCAGCAGGCCGGGACTGGGCACAGATACGCAGTATTTT
>TRBV5-1|TRBD1|TRBJ2-5|NA
CASSRGQKETQYF
TGCGCCAGCAGCCGGGGACAGAAAGAGACCCAGTACTTC
>TRBV5-1|NA|TRBJ2-3|NA
CASSFSGAGGTDTQYF
TGCGCCAGCAGCTTCTCCGGGGCAGGGGGGACAGATACGCAGTATTTT
>TRBV6-6|NA|TRBJ1-3|few
CASSQGAVGNTIYF
TGTGCCAGCAGTCAAGGGGCGGTCGGAAACACCATATATTTT
>TRBV10-3|TRBD1|TRBJ1-2|NA
CAISESIAGGNYGYTF
TGTGCCATCAGTGAGTCGATAGCAGGGGGGAACTATGGCTACACCTTC
>TRBV19|TRBD1|TRBJ1-4|few
CASSIAQGVTNEKLFF
TGTGCCAGTAGTATAGCACAGGGGGTCACCAATGAAAAACTGTTTTTT
>TRBV6-5|TRBD1|TRBJ1-2|NA
CASRRDRGRDGYPF
TGTGCCAGCAGAAGGGACAGGGGGCGGGATGGCTACCCCTTC
>TRBV9|TRBD1|TRBJ2-5|NA
CASGDRGHRQETQYF
TGTGCCAGCGGGGACAGGGGGCATAGGCAAGAGACCCAGTACTTC
>TRBV5-1|NA|TRBJ1-6|NA
CASTRGAKSPLHF
TGCGCCAGCACCCGGGGGGCCAAATCACCCCTCCACTTT
>TRBV5-4|NA|TRBJ2-1|NA
CASSFPQGDNEQFF
TGTGCCAGCAGCTTTCCACAGGGTGACAATGAGCAGTTCTTC
>TRBV5-1|NA|TRBJ1-1|NA
CASSHSPTNTEAFF
TGCGCCAGCAGCCACTCCCCCACTAACACTGAAGCTTTCTTT
>TRBV30|NA|TRBJ2-7|NA
CAWSGRLGQLSYEQYF
TGTGCCTGGAGTGGTCGACTGGGGCAGCTTTCCTACGAGCAGTACTTC
>TRBV7-2|TRBD2|TRBJ2-1|NA
CASSSGRGGGFYNEQFF
TGTGCCAGCAGCTCTGGTCGGGGCGGGGGGTTCTACAATGAGCAGTTCTTC
>TRBV18|NA|TRBJ2-7|NA
CASSPLPRMTYEQYF
TGTGCCAGCTCACCATTACCGAGGATGACCTACGAGCAGTACTTC
>TRBV25-1|NA|TRBJ2-1|NA
CASSEYGRAGEQFF
TGTGCCAGCAGTGAATATGGGCGGGCTGGTGAGCAGTTCTTC
>TRBV5-6|TRBD2|TRBJ2-7|NA
CASAHRASGQEQYF
TGTGCCAGCGCTCACCGGGCTAGCGGGCAGGAGCAGTACTTC
>TRBV4-1|NA|TRBJ2-7|once
CASSPTGQGLFKQYF
TGCGCCAGCAGCCCGACGGGGCAGGGACTCTTCAAGCAGTACTTC
>TRBV7-7|TRBD2|TRBJ2-3|NA
CASSQGLAGDTQYF
TGTGCCAGCAGCCAAGGACTAGCGGGAGATACGCAGTATTTT
>TRBV5-4|TRBD1|TRBJ1-1|few
CASSPWTGKNTEAFF
TGTGCCAGCAGCCCCTGGACAGGGAAGAACACTGAAGCTTTCTTT
>TRBV30|NA|TRBJ2-3|NA
CAWMLGYTQYF
TGTGCCTGGATGCTAGGTTACACGCAGTATTTT
>TRBV9|NA|TRBJ1-6|NA
CASSGPLGSPLHF
TGTGCCAGCAGCGGACCACTAGGTTCACCCCTCCACTTT
>TRBV6-1|NA|TRBJ2-7|NA
CASSERQGGAYEQYF
TGTGCCAGCAGTGAACGGCAGGGGGGCGCCTACGAGCAGTACTTC
>TRBV5-1|NA|TRBJ1-6|NA
CASSLDPRQDASPLHF
TGCGCCAGCAGCCTAGACCCTAGACAGGATGCTTCACCCCTCCACTTT
>TRBV6-1|TRBD1|TRBJ1-2|once
CASSARGQGYGYTF
TGTGCCAGCAGTGCAAGAGGACAGGGCTATGGCTACACCTTC
>TRBV19|TRBD2|TRBJ2-2|once
CASRRLAGGNTGELFF
TGTGCCAGTAGAAGACTAGCGGGGGGGAACACCGGGGAGCTGTTTTTT
>TRBV5-1|TRBD1|TRBJ2-2|NA
CASSSRTGETGELFF
TGCGCCAGCAGCTCAAGGACAGGGGAAACCGGGGAGCTGTTTTTT
>TRBV18|TRBD1|TRBJ2-2|NA
CASSQGGADTGELFF
TGTGCCAGCTCCCAAGGGGGCGCCGACACCGGGGAGCTGTTTTTT
>TRBV4-2|NA|TRBJ2-1|NA
CASSQDRVGGSSYNEQFF
TGTGCCAGCAGCCAAGATAGAGTGGGGGGAAGCTCCTACAATGAGCAGTTCTTC
>TRBV5-4|NA|TRBJ2-1|NA
CAIRGRGVPHNEQFF
TGTGCCATACGAGGGAGGGGGGTTCCCCACAATGAGCAGTTCTTC
>TRBV18|TRBD1|TRBJ1-2|NA
CASSRGTDRGGYGYTF
TGTGCCAGCTCAAGGGGGACGGACAGGGGCGGCTATGGCTACACCTTC
>TRBV5-6|TRBD2|TRBJ2-1|NA
CASSLGLANYNEQFF
TGTGCCAGCAGCCTGGGACTAGCGAACTACAATGAGCAGTTCTTC
>TRBV5-5|NA|TRBJ2-5|few
CASSRGSGETQYF
TGTGCCAGCAGCCGAGGGAGCGGGGAGACCCAGTACTTC
>TRBV7-6|NA|TRBJ2-3|few
CASSSRGGTQGTDTQYF
TGTGCCAGCAGCTCAAGGGGGGGGACACAAGGCACAGATACGCAGTATTTT
>TRBV5-4|TRBD2|TRBJ2-1|few
CASSDRTGAGGYNEQFF
TGTGCCAGCAGCGATCGCACGGGAGCGGGGGGCTACAATGAGCAGTTCTTC
>TRBV29-1|NA|TRBJ2-2|NA
CSVRGDLYTGELFF
TGCAGCGTCAGAGGTGACTTATACACCGGGGAGCTGTTTTTT
>TRBV7-6|NA|TRBJ1-3|NA
CASSLETRVSGNTIYF
TGTGCCAGCAGCTTAGAGACTAGAGTCTCTGGAAACACCATATATTTT
>TRBV11-2|TRBD2|TRBJ2-2|NA
CASSFLGPARGGRAGELFF
TGTGCCAGCAGCTTTCTCGGACCTGCGCGGGGGGGCCGGGCCGGGGAGCTGTTTTTT
>TRBV6-5|TRBD2|TRBJ2-7|NA
CASSQSGDEQYF
TGTGCCAGCAGCCAGAGCGGGGACGAGCAGTACTTC
>TRBV19|NA|TRBJ1-5|NA
CASSIPWRQSNSNQPQHF
TGTGCCAGTAGTATCCCCTGGAGACAGTCAAATAGCAATCAGCCCCAGCATTTT
>TRBV5-1|TRBD1|TRBJ1-2|NA
CASSSGQFSNYGYTF
TGCGCCAGCAGCTCGGGACAGTTTTCTAACTATGGCTACACCTTC
>TRBV19|NA|TRBJ1-5|NA
CASSIPSRGYLPQHF
TGTGCCAGTAGTATCCCTTCCCGGGGGTATTTGCCCCAGCATTTT
>TRBV5-8|NA|TRBJ1-2|few
CASRLMAGDYGYTF
TGTGCCAGCAGATTGATGGCGGGGGACTATGGCTACACCTTC
>TRBV2|TRBD1|TRBJ1-5|few
CASSPTGISNQPQHF
TGTGCCAGCAGCCCGACAGGGATTAGCAATCAGCCCCAGCATTTT
>TRBV9|NA|TRBJ1-3|few
CASSVGTRDSGNTIYF
TGTGCCAGCAGCGTTGGGACACGCGACTCTGGAAACACCATATATTTT
>TRBV7-3|NA|TRBJ1-1|NA
CASSFGGNTEAFF
TGTGCCAGCAGCTTTGGGGGGAATACTGAAGCTTTCTTT